One and the same sample provided the 9 T cell receptor beta chains below, sequenced in a study of CD8+ T cells in alopecia areata. Following RNA extraction, reverse transcription yielded cDNA that acted as the sequencing template. Here immunoSEQ multiplex PCR was the method, and the copy in TCRdb shows in-frame clones only, minus some. The profile shows 150,000 to 200,000 clones, approximately 60% of them singletons. Specimen: CD4+ T cells sorted from blood. The receptors shown here come from a human donor in good health.

The chain couples TRBV11-2 to TRBJ2-5, with 10 bases lining up with TRBD2. Germline V gene lookup returns CDR1 SGHAT and CDR2 FQNNGV. The V segment lost 5 bases and the J segment 6 bases; nucleotides outside the gene matches: 9. The CDR3 loop spans 15 amino acids. The CDR3 coding sequence is TGTGCCAGCAGCCACATAGCGGGAGGAGGGAAGACCCAGTACTTC. This gives the protein CASSHIAGGGKTQYF. Filled out from reference TRBV11-2 and TRBJ2-5, the complete variable domain reads EAGVAQSPRYKIIEKRQSVAFWCNPISGHATLYWYQQILGQGPKLLIQFQNNGVVDDSQLPKDRFSAERLKGVDSTLKIQPAKLEDSAVYLCASSHIAGGGKTQYFGPGTRLLVL.

The chain uses TRBV27 and TRBJ2-7; no clear D gene. Germline V gives CDR1 MNHEY, CDR2 SMNVEV (reference sequence). This CDR3 is 11 amino acids long. Deletions cut 8 bases from V and 0 bases from J, with 5 bases between. The CDR3 protein is CASGRSYEQYF. The CDR3 coding sequence is TGTGCCAGCGGACGCTCCTACGAGCAGTACTTC.

The chain carries TRBV11-2 and TRBJ2-5; 9 bases match TRBD2. The germline gives CDR1 SGHAT, CDR2 FQNNGV. The CDR3 consists of 15 residues. Trimming took 5 bases from V and 7 from J; bases not matched to a gene: 11. CDR3 nucleotide sequence: TGTGCCAGCAGCCAACCTGGCGGGAGGGCCGGGACCCAGTACTTC. It is translated as CASSQPGGRAGTQYF. The whole variable domain, remainder taken from reference TRBV11-2 and TRBJ2-5, is EAGVAQSPRYKIIEKRQSVAFWCNPISGHATLYWYQQILGQGPKLLIQFQNNGVVDDSQLPKDRFSAERLKGVDSTLKIQPAKLEDSAVYLCASSQPGGRAGTQYFGPGTRLLVL.

V and J are TRBV27 and TRBJ2-5; 9 bases are a match to TRBD2. This CDR3 has 14 amino acids. From germline, CDR1 is MNHEY and CDR2 SMNVEV (reference sequence). V shed 2 bases and J 5 bases; nucleotides not matched to a gene: 3. The CDR3 nucleotides are TGTGCCAGCAGTTTAGCGGGAGGGATGGAGACCCAGTACTTC. Amino acid sequence: CASSLAGGMETQYF.

The gene calls are TRBV15 and TRBJ2-4; no reliable D call. The CDR3 extends over 11 amino acids. V was clipped by 4 bases and J by 7 bases, with 5 bases between them. Germline V gene lookup returns CDR1 LNHNV and CDR2 YYDKDF (reference sequence). The chain's CDR3 is CATSMFNIQYF. The CDR3, as DNA: TGTGCCACCAGCATGTTTAACATTCAGTACTTC.

This clone was seen a handful of times. The J gene is TRBJ1-3, the V gene TRBV23-1; no firm D call. TRBV23-1 is an ORF for which the function is uncertain. With 8 bases removed from V and 4 bases from J, the gap between germline ends came to 15 bases. The CDR3 contains 14 residues. The DNA for the CDR3 is TGCGCCAGCCCCGCCGGGATAGGAGGAAACACCATATATTTT. Amino acid sequence: CASPAGIGGNTIYF.

The table lists this clone with many counts. V gene TRBV7-8 combines with J gene TRBJ2-2; 7 positions agree with TRBD2. The V segment lost 2 bases and the J segment 6 bases; nucleotides outside the gene matches: 6. CDR1 is SGHVS, CDR2 FQNEAQ, per germline. This CDR3 is 15 amino acids long. The CDR3 DNA sequence: TGTGCCAGCAGCTTACAACTAGCGTCGGCCGGGGAGCTGTTTTTT. It translates to CASSLQLASAGELFF.

This clone was seen a few times. The V call is TRBV29-1, the J call TRBJ1-1; 10 bases align to TRBD1. The CDR3 contains 13 residues. In germline, CDR1 is SQVTM, CDR2 ANQGSEA. The V segment lost 7 bases and the J segment 8 bases; nucleotides outside the gene matches: 10. CDR3 region: CSGKRLGQGEAFF. The DNA of the CDR3 is TGCAGCGGAAAGAGATTGGGACAGGGGGAAGCTTTCTTT. The complete variable domain, with remaining parts taken from reference TRBV29-1 and TRBJ1-1, reads SAVISQKPSRDICQRGTSLTIQCQVDSQVTMMFWYRQQPGQSLTLIATANQGSEATYESGFVIDKFPISRPNLTFSTLTVSNMSPEDSSIYLCSGKRLGQGEAFFGQGTRLTVV.

This clone was detected a few times. This chain connects TRBV29-1 to TRBJ2-7, with 9 bases fitting TRBD1. There are 12 residues in the CDR3. Germline V gives CDR1 SQVTM, CDR2 ANQGSEA. V dropped 7 bases and J dropped 3; count of bases not matched to a gene: 4. DNA for the CDR3: TGCAGCGGGGGACAGGGAGACTACGAGCAGTACTTC. This translates into CSGGQGDYEQYF.